The T cell receptor (beta chain) under discussion was sequenced for a study of blood T cell repertoires in COVID-19. On the study more broadly: Acute-phase and convalescent COVID-19 samples originated in the United States, Italy and Spain. T cells, B-cell-depleted T cells, or PBMCs supplied cDNA or gDNA.

This clone has just one count. TCRdb's table, derived via immunoSEQ multiplex PCR, lists solely in-frame clones and lacks some. Counted here are approximately 47,000 clones, approximately 81% occurring once; the ten biggest clones make up over 4.5%. Germline CDR1 reads SGHTA; CDR2 reads FQGNSA. V was cut by 3 bases and J by 5 bases, with 13 bases left in between. CDR3 length equals 14 residues. The sample taken for sequencing was peripheral blood. This clonotype was obtained from a woman in her fifties or sixties with acute or convalescent COVID-19. J is TRBJ1-1 and V is TRBV7-2, with D maybe TRBD1 (6 bases). The DNA of the CDR3 is TGTGCCAGCAGCTTCTCGCAGGGGAAGACTGAAGCTTTCTTT. This codes for CASSFSQGKTEAFF.